This TCR beta chain is drawn from a study of cytomegalovirus exposure and HLA in healthy donors. Findings of the study overall: Researchers reported in a later analysis that a missense DCLRE1C variant was tied to TCR beta V- and J-gene trimming.

Comments on this clone: Its antigen is currently unknown.

Likely unrecorded immune exposures existed in these nominally healthy donors. CDR1 is SGDLS, CDR2 YYNGEE, per germline. Trimming pared 4 bases from V and 2 bases from J, leaving 20 bases between. This CDR3 spans 17 amino acids. Both 60 Vbeta primers and 13 Jbeta primers went into the PCR. Only in-frame clones appear in the TCRdb table, and some are missing; sequencing was by immunoSEQ multiplex PCR. The sample lists about 210,000 clones; approximately 77% were seen once. The sequencing sample was made of PBMCs. The source is a man aged 35 to 55 in good health and CMV-seropositive. The rearrangement links TRBV9 to TRBJ2-3, with D maybe TRBD2 (5 bases). The CDR3 DNA reads as TGTGCCAGCAGCCCCCGGAGGAGCGCCAATTTCACAGATACGCAGTATTTT. Translating gives CASSPRRSANFTDTQYF.